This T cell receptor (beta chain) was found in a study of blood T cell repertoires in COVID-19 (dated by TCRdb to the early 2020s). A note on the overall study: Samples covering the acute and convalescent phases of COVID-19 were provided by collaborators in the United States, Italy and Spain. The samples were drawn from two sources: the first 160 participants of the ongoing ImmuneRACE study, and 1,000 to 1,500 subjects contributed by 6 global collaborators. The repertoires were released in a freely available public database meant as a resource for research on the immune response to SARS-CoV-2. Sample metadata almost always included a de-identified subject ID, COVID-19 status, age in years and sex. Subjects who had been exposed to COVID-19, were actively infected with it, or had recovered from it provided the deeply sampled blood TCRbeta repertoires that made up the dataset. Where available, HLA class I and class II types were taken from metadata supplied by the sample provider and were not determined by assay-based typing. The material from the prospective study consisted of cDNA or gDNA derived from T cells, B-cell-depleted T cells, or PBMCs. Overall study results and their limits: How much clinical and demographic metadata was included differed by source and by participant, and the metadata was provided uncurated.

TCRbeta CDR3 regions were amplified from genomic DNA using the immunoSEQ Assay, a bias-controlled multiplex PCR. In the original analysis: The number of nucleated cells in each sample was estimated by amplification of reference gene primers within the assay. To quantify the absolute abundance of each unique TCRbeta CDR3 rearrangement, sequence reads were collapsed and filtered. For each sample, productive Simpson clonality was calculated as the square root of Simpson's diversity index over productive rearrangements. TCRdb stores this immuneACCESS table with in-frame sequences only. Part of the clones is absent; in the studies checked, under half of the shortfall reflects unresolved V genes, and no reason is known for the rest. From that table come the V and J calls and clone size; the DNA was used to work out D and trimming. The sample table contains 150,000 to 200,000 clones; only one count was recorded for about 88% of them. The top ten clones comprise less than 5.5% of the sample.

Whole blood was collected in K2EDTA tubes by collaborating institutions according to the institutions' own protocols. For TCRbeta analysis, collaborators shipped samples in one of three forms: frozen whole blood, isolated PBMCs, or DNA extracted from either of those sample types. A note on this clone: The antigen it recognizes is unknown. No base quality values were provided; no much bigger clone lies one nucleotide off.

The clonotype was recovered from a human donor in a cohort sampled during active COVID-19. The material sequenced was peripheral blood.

The nucleotide sequence is given as TGCAGTGCTAGTGACCCTGGGACAGCCTCAGGGACCCAGTACTTC. This encodes CSASDPGTASGTQYF. The sequence is built from TRBV20-1 and TRBJ2-5; 7 bases in the middle match TRBD1. The CDR3 runs 15 amino acids, cysteine and phenylalanine included. Only the CDR3 region is kept as DNA, spanning 45 bases read in frame from base 1. CDR1 and CDR2 are drawn from the germline V gene (reference sequence): DFQATT, SNEGSKA. Germline trimming amounts to 3 bases on V and 7 bases on J, with 14 as the count of junction bases outside the gene matches.